This TCR beta chain comes out of a study of OX40 agonist ivuxolimab in advanced cancers. Study as a whole: Three dose-escalation patients had partial responses: one with hepatocellular carcinoma and two with cutaneous melanoma. Overall study findings and caveats: Partial responders at 0.1-3.0 mg/kg had among the lowest clonal expansion. Certain nonresponders likewise exhibited a low normalized T-cell clonal expansion.

Profiling relied on immunoSEQ multiplex PCR, and the TCRdb table lists in-frame clones only, not all of them. This sample has more than 70,000 clones, with just over 90% found just once. V trimming: 6 bases; J trimming: 6 bases; junction bases outside the gene matches: 4. The germline V gene encodes CDR1 ENHRY and CDR2 SYGVKD. The CDR3 spans 14 residues. Worth noting for this clone: The target antigen is unknown.

Autoimmune disease history or systemic immunosuppression disqualified patients. The specimen comprised CD4+ or CD8+ T cells sorted from blood, sampled in a trial of the OX40 agonist ivuxolimab. This chain joins TRBV10-3 and TRBJ2-4; TRBD1 matches 11 bases. The sequence was collected from an adult with an advanced solid tumor such as melanoma, head and neck, liver or kidney cancer. This CDR3 is CAISPGTGGNIQYF. CDR3 DNA sequence: TGTGCCATCAGCCCTGGGACAGGGGGAAACATTCAGTACTTC.